This T cell receptor (beta chain) was observed in a study of identical twins. Unique molecular identifiers were in the cDNA, with template-switch universal primer binding. Via MiXCR, TCRdb re-called the 5' RACE reads, giving one row per CDR3 protein. Here the sample spans approximately 280,000 distinct CDR3 sequences, under 9.5% being singletons. This clonotype showed up many times. V lost 3 bases and J lost 7, with 12 bases in between. Germline V gene lookup returns CDR1 LGHNA and CDR2 YNFKEQ. CDR3 size: 13 residues. These sequences were also reported in another study, on yellow fever vaccine responses in identical twins. According to that study: Twins reportedly had a vaccine T cell response that seemed partly convergent, partly personalized.

The rearrangement joins TRBV4-2 to TRBJ1-2; TRBD1 is a possible D gene (5 bases). Sequenced sample: memory (CD45RO+) T cells sorted from blood. The TCR comes from a woman in her late teens or twenties in good health. This CDR3 is CASSHGTEGGYTF. In DNA, the CDR3 is TGTGCCAGCAGCCACGGGACCGAAGGTGGCTACACCTTC.